The clone carrying this TCR beta chain was seen more than once but under ten times. This record belongs to a study of blood T cells in healthy people across ages. V gave up 0 bases and J gave up 7 bases, with 18 bases separating them. Germline V CDR1 and CDR2: SQVTM, ANQGSEA. The CDR3 extends over 15 amino acids. Primed by a sample-barcoded 5' primer and a J-beta primer mix, a second PCR proceeded for about 7 to 11 cycles. TCRdb re-derived calls from the 5' RACE reads in MiXCR, one entry per CDR3 protein. The sample yields 800,000 to 950,000 distinct CDR3 sequences, around 29% seen once. The same data also went into a second study, on T cells of mothers and their children.

J is TRBJ2-5 and V is TRBV29-1; possibly TRBD2 for D (6 bases). The sample taken for sequencing was blood. This sequence was found in a middle-aged woman in good health. Written as DNA, the CDR3 is TGCAGCGTTGAAGATTGGCGGGGCGCAAGGGGGACCCAGTACTTC. Translation gives CSVEDWRGARGTQYF.